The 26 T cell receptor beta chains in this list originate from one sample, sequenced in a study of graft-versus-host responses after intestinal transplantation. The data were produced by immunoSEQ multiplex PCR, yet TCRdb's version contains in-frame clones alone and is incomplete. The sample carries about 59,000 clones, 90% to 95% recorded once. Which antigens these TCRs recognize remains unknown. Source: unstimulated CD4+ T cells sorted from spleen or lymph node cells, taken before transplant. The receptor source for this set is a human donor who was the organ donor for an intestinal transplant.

As DNA, the CDR3 is TGTGCCAGCAGCTTAGCTAGCGGGGGGGTAGAGACCCAGTACTTC. It specifies CASSLASGGVETQYF. The chain links TRBV7-2 to TRBJ2-5; 11 nucleotides match TRBD2. This CDR3 contains 15 residues. Germline CDR1 SGHTA, CDR2 FQGNSA. The V gene end was trimmed by 0 bases and the J gene end by 4 bases; junction bases not matched to a gene: 1.

For the CDR3, the DNA is TGTGCCAGCACCCGGGACAGGGGCTACGAGCAGTACTTC. This encodes CASTRDRGYEQYF. The rearrangement joins TRBV5-6 to TRBJ2-7, with 10 bases matching TRBD1. The junction had 3 bases not matched to a gene; V was cut back by 6 bases and J by 3 bases. Germline lookup yields CDR1 SGHDT and CDR2 YYEEEE. The CDR3 extends over 13 amino acids.

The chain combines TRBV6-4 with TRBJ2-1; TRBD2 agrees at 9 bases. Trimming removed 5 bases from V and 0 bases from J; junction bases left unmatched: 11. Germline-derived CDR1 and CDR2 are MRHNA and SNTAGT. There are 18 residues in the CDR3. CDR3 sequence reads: CASSPRGRGGSSYNEQFF. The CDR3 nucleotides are TGTGCCAGCAGTCCCCGAGGGCGGGGGGGCAGCTCCTACAATGAGCAGTTCTTC.

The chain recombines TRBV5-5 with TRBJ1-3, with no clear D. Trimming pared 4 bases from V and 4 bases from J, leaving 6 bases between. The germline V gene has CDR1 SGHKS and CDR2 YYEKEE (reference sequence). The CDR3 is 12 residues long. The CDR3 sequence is CASSRIGNTIYF. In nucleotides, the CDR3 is TGTGCCAGCAGCCGAATAGGAAACACCATATATTTT.

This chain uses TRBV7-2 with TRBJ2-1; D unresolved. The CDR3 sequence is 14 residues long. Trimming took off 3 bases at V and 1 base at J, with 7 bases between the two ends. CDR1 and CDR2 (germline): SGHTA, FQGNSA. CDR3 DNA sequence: TGTGCCAGCAGCTTGAGAGGATCCTACAATGAGCAGTTCTTC. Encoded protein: CASSLRGSYNEQFF.

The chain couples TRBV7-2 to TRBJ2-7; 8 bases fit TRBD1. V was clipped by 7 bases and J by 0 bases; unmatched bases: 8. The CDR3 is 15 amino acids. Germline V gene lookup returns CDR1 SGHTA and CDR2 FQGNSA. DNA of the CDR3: TGTGCCAGCACCGTGAGACAGGGGTTCTCCTACGAGCAGTACTTC. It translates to CASTVRQGFSYEQYF.

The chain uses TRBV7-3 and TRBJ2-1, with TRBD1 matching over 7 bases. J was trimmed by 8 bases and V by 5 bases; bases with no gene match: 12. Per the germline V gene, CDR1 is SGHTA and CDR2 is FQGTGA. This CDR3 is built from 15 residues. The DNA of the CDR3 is TGTGCCAGCAGCCCGGGGTCAGGGGGTTCTGATGAGCAGTTCTTC. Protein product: CASSPGSGGSDEQFF.

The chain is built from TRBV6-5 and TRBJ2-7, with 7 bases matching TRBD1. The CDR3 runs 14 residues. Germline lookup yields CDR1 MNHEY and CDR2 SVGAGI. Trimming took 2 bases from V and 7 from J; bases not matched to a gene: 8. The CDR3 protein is CASSYSLQGSEQYF. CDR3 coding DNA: TGTGCCAGCAGTTACAGCTTACAGGGGAGTGAGCAGTACTTC.

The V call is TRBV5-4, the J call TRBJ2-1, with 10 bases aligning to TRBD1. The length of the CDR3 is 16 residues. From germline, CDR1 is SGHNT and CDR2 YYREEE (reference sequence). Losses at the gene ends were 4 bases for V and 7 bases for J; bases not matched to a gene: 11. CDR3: CASSRNRQGARNEQFF. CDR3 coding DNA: TGTGCCAGCAGCCGAAACAGACAGGGGGCTCGGAATGAGCAGTTCTTC.

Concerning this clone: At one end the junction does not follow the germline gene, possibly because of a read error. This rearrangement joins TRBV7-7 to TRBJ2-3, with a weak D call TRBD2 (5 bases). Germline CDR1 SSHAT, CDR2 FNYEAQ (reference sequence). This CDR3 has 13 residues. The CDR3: CASSFGVTDTQYF. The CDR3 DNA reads TGTGCTAGCAGCTTCGGGGTCACAGATACGCAGTATTTT.

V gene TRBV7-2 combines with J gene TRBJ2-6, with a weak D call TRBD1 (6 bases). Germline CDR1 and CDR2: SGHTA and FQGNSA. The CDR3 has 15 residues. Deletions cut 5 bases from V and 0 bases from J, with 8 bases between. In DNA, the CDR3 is TGTGCCAGCAGCCGGGACAACTCTGGGGCCAACGTCCTGACTTTC. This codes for CASSRDNSGANVLTF. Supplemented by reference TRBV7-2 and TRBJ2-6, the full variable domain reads GAGVSQSPSNKVTEKGKDVELRCDPISGHTALYWYRQSLGQGLEFLIYFQGNSAPDKSGLPSDRFSAERTGGSVSTLTIQRTQQEDSAVYLCASSRDNSGANVLTFGAGSRLTVL.

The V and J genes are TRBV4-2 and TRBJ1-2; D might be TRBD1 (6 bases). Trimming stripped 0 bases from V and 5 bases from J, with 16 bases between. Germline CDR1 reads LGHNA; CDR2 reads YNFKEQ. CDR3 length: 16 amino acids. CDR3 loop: CASSQDLTGIDYGYTF. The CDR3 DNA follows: TGTGCCAGCAGCCAAGATTTAACAGGGATCGATTATGGCTACACCTTC.

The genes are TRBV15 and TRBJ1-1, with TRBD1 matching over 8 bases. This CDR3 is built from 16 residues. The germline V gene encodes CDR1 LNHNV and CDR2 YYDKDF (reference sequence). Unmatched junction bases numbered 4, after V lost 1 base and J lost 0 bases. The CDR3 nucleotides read TGTGCCACCAGCAGAGGCAGGGGGCGTATGAACACTGAAGCTTTCTTT. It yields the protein CATSRGRGRMNTEAFF.

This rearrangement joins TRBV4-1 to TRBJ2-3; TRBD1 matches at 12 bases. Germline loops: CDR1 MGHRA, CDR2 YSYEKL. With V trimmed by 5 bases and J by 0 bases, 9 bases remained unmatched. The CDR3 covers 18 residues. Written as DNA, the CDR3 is TGCGCCAGCAGCTCAGGGACAGGGGGCCCCACTAGCACAGATACGCAGTATTTT. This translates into CASSSGTGGPTSTDTQYF.

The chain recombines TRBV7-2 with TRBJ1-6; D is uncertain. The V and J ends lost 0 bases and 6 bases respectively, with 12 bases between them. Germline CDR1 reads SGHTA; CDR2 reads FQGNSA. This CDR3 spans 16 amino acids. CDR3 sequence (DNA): TGTGCCAGCAGCTTAGCTGTGGTAGTCCCTAATTCACCCCTCCACTTT. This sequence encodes CASSLAVVVPNSPLHF.

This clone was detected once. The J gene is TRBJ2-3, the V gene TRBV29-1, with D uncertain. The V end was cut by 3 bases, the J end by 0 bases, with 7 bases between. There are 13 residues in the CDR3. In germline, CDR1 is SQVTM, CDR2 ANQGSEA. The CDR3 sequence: CSVDTDSTDTQYF. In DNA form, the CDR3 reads TGCAGCGTTGATACAGATAGCACAGATACGCAGTATTTT.

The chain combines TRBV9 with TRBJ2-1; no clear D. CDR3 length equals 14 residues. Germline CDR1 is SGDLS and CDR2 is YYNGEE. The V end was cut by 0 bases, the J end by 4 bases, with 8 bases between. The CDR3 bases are TGTGCCAGCAGCGTAGAACCATATTACAATGAGCAGTTCTTC. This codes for CASSVEPYYNEQFF.

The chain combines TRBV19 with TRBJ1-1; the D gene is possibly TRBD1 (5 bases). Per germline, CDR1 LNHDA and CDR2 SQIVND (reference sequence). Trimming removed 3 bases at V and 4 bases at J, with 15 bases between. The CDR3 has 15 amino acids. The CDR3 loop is CASSIGQGRATEAFF. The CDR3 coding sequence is TGTGCCAGTAGTATTGGGCAGGGACGTGCCACTGAAGCTTTCTTT.

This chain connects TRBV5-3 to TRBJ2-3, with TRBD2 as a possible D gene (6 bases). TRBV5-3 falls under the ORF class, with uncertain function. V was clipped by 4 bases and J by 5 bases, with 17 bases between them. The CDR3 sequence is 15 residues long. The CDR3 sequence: CARSRDFPFRDTQYF. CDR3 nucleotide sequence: TGTGCCAGAAGCAGGGACTTTCCTTTCAGAGATACGCAGTATTTT.

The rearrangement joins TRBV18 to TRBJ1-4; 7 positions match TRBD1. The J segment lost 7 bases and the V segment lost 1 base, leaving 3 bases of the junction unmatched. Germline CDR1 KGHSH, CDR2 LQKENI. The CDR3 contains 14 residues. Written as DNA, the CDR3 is TGTGCCAGCTCACCACAGGGGGCAATTGAAAAACTGTTTTTT. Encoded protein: CASSPQGAIEKLFF.

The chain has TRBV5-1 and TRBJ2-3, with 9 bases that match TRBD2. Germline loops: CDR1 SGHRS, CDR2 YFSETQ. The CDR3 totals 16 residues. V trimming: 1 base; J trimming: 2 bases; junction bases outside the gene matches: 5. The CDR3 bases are TGCGCCAGCAGCTTGAGCCTAGCGGGGCCCACAGATACGCAGTATTTT. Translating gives CASSLSLAGPTDTQYF. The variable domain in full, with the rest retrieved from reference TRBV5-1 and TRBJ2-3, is KAGVTQTPRYLIKTRGQQVTLSCSPISGHRSVSWYQQTPGQGLQFLFEYFSETQRNKGNFPGRFSGRQFSNSRSEMNVSTLELGDSALYLCASSLSLAGPTDTQYFGPGTRLTVL.

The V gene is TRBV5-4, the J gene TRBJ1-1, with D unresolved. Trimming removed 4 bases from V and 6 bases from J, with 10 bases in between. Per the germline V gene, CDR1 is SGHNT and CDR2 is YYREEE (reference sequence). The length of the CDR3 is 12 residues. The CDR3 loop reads CASSNQWAEAFF. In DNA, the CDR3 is TGTGCCAGCAGCAACCAGTGGGCTGAAGCTTTCTTT.

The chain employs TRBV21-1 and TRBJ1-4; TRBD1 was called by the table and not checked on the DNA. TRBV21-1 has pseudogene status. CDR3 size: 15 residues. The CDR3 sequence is CASSPTGAEGRRLFF. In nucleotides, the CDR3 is TGTGCCAGCAGCCCCACAGGGGCGGAGGGCAGGAGACTGTTTTTT.

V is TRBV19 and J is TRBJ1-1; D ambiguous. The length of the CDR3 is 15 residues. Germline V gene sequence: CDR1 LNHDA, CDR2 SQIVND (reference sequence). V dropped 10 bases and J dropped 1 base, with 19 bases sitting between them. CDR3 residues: CATSVGFRGNTEAFF. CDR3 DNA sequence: TGTGCCACCTCGGTGGGCTTTCGCGGGAACACTGAAGCTTTCTTT.

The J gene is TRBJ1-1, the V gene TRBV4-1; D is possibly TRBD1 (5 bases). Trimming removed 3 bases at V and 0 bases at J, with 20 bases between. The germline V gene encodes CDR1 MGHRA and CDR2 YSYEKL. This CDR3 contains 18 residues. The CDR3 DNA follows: TGCGCCAGCAGCCACCTCCTTGCAGGGATGCCCATGAACACTGAAGCTTTCTTT. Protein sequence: CASSHLLAGMPMNTEAFF.

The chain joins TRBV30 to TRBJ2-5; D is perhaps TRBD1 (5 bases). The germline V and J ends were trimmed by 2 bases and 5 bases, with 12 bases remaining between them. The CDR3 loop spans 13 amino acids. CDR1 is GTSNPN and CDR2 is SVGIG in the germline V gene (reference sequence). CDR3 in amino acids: CAWSRGPRETQYF. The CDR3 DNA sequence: TGTGCCTGGAGTAGGGGTCCGCGTGAGACCCAGTACTTC. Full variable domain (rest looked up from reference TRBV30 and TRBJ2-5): SQTIHQWPATLVQPVGSPLSLECTVEGTSNPNLYWYRQAAGRGLQLLFYSVGIGQISSEVPQNLSASRPQDRQFILSSKKLLLSDSGFYLCAWSRGPRETQYFGPGTRLLVL.